The 24 T cell receptor beta chains in this list originate from one sample, sequenced in a study of control samples from healthy donors and cancer patients. Data came from immunoSEQ multiplex PCR; TCRdb stores just in-frame clones and leaves some out. This sample has about 120,000 clones, with around nine tenths found just once. The sequenced sample consisted of blood. The receptors here all came from a woman aged 70-85 years in good health.

This sequence joins TRBV7-3 and TRBJ2-7; D is unresolved. Per the germline V gene, CDR1 is SGHTA and CDR2 is FQGTGA. The CDR3 consists of 13 residues. Trimming cost V 2 bases and J 4 bases, with 9 bases left between them. Written as DNA, the CDR3 is TGTGCCAGCAGCTTAGGGTCTGGGTACGAGCAGTACTTC. Translating gives CASSLGSGYEQYF.

Here the CDR3 reads CASRPRVGTEAFF. CDR3 bases: TGTGCCAGCAGACCCCGGGTGGGGACTGAAGCTTTCTTT. This rearrangement joins TRBV6-4 to TRBJ1-1; D unclear. Trimming removed 6 bases from V and 5 bases from J, with 13 bases in between. Per germline, CDR1 MRHNA and CDR2 SNTAGT. The CDR3 is 13 amino acids.

The CDR3 coding sequence is TGCGCCAGCAGCCCGGAGAGGCGGCATGAGCAGTTCTTC. Encoded protein: CASSPERRHEQFF. This chain joins TRBV5-1 and TRBJ2-1, with unresolved D. The CDR3 covers 13 residues. The germline V gene encodes CDR1 SGHRS and CDR2 YFSETQ. V gave up 4 bases and J gave up 8 bases, with 13 bases separating them.

The V gene is TRBV4-3, the J gene TRBJ1-1, with TRBD1 as a possible D gene (5 bases). CDR1 LGHNA and CDR2 YSLEER come from the germline V gene. V was pared by 0 bases and J by 4 bases, with 18 bases between. The CDR3 is 17 residues long. CDR3 coding DNA: TGCGCCAGCAGCCAAGATCCGCGGGGGACGGCGGTCACTGAAGCTTTCTTT. This gives the protein CASSQDPRGTAVTEAFF.

The chain carries TRBV7-2 and TRBJ2-7, with a tentative D call TRBD2 (6 bases). Between the trimmed V and J ends, which lost 2 bases and 5 bases, there was a span of 19 bases. The CDR3 has 16 residues. The germline V gene encodes CDR1 SGHTA and CDR2 FQGNSA. CDR3 amino acids: CASSLRFRLDRDEQYF. The CDR3 DNA reads as TGTGCCAGCAGCTTACGGTTCCGACTAGATCGGGACGAGCAGTACTTC.

This clone was detected once. The chain uses TRBV11-1 and TRBJ2-5; TRBD2 matches at 10 bases. This CDR3 is built from 16 residues. The V segment lost 2 bases and the J segment 5 bases; nucleotides outside the gene matches: 8. In germline, CDR1 is SGHAT, CDR2 FQDESV (reference sequence). The DNA of the CDR3 is TGTGCCAGCAGCTTACTACTAGCGGGACCTAAGGAGACCCAGTACTTC. Encoded protein: CASSLLLAGPKETQYF.

This chain joins TRBV5-8 and TRBJ1-2; D gene ambiguous. The CDR3 is made up of 15 amino acids. The germline CDR1 and CDR2 sequences are SGHTS and YDEGEE. Deletions cut 0 bases from V and 0 bases from J, with 9 bases between. For the CDR3, the DNA is TGTGCCAGCAGCTTGGACCTTGGAGCTAACTATGGCTACACCTTC. Its protein is CASSLDLGANYGYTF.

The gene calls are TRBV27 and TRBJ2-6; TRBD1 is a possible D gene (5 bases). Trimming removed 2 bases at V and 0 bases at J, with 5 bases between. Germline V gene data show CDR1 as MNHEY and CDR2 as SMNVEV (reference sequence). This CDR3 contains 15 residues. CDR3 protein: CASSLRGSGANVLTF. The CDR3 region has the DNA TGTGCCAGCAGTTTAAGGGGCTCTGGGGCCAACGTCCTGACTTTC.

V gene TRBV15 combines with J gene TRBJ2-3; D is ambiguous. The germline V gene has CDR1 LNHNV and CDR2 YYDKDF (reference sequence). The ends were cut back, 3 bases at V and 5 bases at J, with 15 bases in the middle. CDR3 size: 15 residues. The CDR3 loop is CATSRYVQDGDTQYF. The CDR3 DNA is TGTGCCACCAGCAGGTACGTGCAGGACGGAGATACGCAGTATTTT.

The chain combines TRBV24-1 with TRBJ1-2; 9 positions match TRBD1. Germline V gene lookup returns CDR1 KGHDR and CDR2 SFDVKD. The CDR3 totals 15 residues. Trimming removed 3 bases from V and 8 bases from J; junction bases left unmatched: 9. The CDR3 sequence: CATSDRQGDREGYTF. The CDR3 nucleotides read TGTGCCACCAGTGATCGACAGGGGGATAGAGAGGGCTACACCTTC.

The V call is TRBV19, the J call TRBJ2-7; D is perhaps TRBD1 (6 bases). From germline, CDR1 is LNHDA and CDR2 SQIVND (reference sequence). V was trimmed by 9 bases and J by 6 bases, leaving 24 bases between them. The CDR3 is made up of 15 amino acids. The CDR3 coding sequence is TGTGCCAGCCTCCCTCGGGCAGGACAGTTTGGCGAGCAGTACTTC. It translates to CASLPRAGQFGEQYF.

The rearrangement uses TRBV19 and TRBJ1-1; D may be TRBD1 (5 bases). The germline CDR1 and CDR2 sequences are LNHDA and SQIVND (reference sequence). V gave up 7 bases and J gave up 0 bases, with 18 bases separating them. The CDR3 is 16 residues long. The CDR3 nucleotides read TGTGCCAGTACCACCCGGGGGGGGAGCCTGAACACTGAAGCTTTCTTT. It yields the protein CASTTRGGSLNTEAFF.

This chain uses TRBV24-1 with TRBJ2-7, with 7 bases lining up with TRBD1. This CDR3 region has 13 residues. The germline V gene encodes CDR1 KGHDR and CDR2 SFDVKD. The trim removed 10 bases at V and 3 bases at J, leaving 8 bases unmatched. CDR3 coding DNA: TGTGCCACAGGGACAGTCGGTAGCTACGAGCAGTACTTC. It is translated as CATGTVGSYEQYF.

The gene calls are TRBV27 and TRBJ2-7; D ambiguous. The ends were cut back, 3 bases at V and 1 base at J, with 7 bases in the middle. Germline V gene sequence: CDR1 MNHEY, CDR2 SMNVEV (reference sequence). The CDR3 length is 13 residues. CDR3 residues: CASSFLLSYEQYF. CDR3 DNA sequence: TGTGCCAGCAGTTTCCTCCTTTCCTACGAGCAGTACTTC.

This chain links TRBV18 with TRBJ1-4, with 9 positions matching TRBD1. The CDR3 runs to 14 residues. The V segment lost 6 bases and the J segment 5 bases; nucleotides outside the gene matches: 4. Germline V gives CDR1 KGHSH, CDR2 LQKENI. CDR3 amino acids: CASSRDRENEKLFF. DNA of the CDR3: TGTGCCAGCTCCCGGGACAGGGAAAATGAAAAACTGTTTTTT.

The chain is built from TRBV7-6 and TRBJ2-4; TRBD2 aligns across 9 bases. Germline-derived CDR1 and CDR2 are SGHVS and FNYEAQ. This CDR3 contains 19 residues. V was pared by 5 bases and J by 6 bases, with 20 bases of the junction left unmatched. This CDR3 reads CASSALPGTRGGAGNIQYF. The CDR3 nucleotides read TGTGCCAGCAGCGCACTACCCGGGACTCGCGGGGGGGCGGGAAACATTCAGTACTTC.

The V gene is TRBV5-8, the J gene TRBJ1-1; 8 bases agree with TRBD1. Germline V gives CDR1 SGHTS, CDR2 YDEGEE. The junction had 6 bases not matched to a gene; V was cut back by 7 bases and J by 1 base. CDR3 length: 14 residues. CDR3 nucleotide sequence: TGTGCCAGCTACCGGGACAGGAGGAACACTGAAGCTTTCTTT. Translating it yields CASYRDRRNTEAFF.

The chain joins TRBV12-3 or TRBV12-4 to TRBJ1-1; D is uncertain. The CDR3 extends over 11 amino acids. V was clipped by 5 bases and J by 6 bases, with 7 bases between them. Here the CDR3 DNA reads TGTGCCAGCAGTCTGGCATCTGAAGCTTTCTTT. Its translation is CASSLASEAFF.

This sequence joins TRBV5-1 and TRBJ1-1; no definite D call. V was clipped by 2 bases and J by 3 bases, with 8 bases between them. The CDR3 spans 13 residues. Germline assignment: CDR1 SGHRS and CDR2 YFSETQ. Here the CDR3 DNA reads TGCGCCAGCAGCTTTAAGGGAGACACTGAAGCTTTCTTT. Amino acid sequence: CASSFKGDTEAFF.

The chain has TRBV9 and TRBJ2-7; TRBD1 matches 7 bases. The CDR3 is made up of 14 amino acids. Trimming at V came to 1 base and at J to 3 bases, leaving 4 bases not matched to a gene. From germline, CDR1 is SGDLS and CDR2 YYNGEE. CDR3 in amino acids: CASSVTPGGYEQYF. The CDR3 region has the DNA TGTGCCAGCAGCGTAACGCCAGGGGGCTACGAGCAGTACTTC.

The chain links TRBV2 to TRBJ2-7, with 10 bases fitting TRBD1. This CDR3 comprises 12 residues. V dropped 11 bases and J dropped 3; count of bases not matched to a gene: 4. The germline V gene has CDR1 SNHLY and CDR2 FYNNEI. The CDR3 is CAAGTGVYEQYF. CDR3 DNA: TGTGCCGCCGGGACAGGGGTCTACGAGCAGTACTTC.

This clone has a handful of counts. This chain links TRBV6-6 with TRBJ1-1, with 7 bases that match TRBD1. J was trimmed by 6 bases and V by 6 bases; bases with no gene match: 7. Germline values: CDR1 MNHNY, CDR2 SVGAGI (reference sequence). The CDR3 has 13 amino acids. CDR3 residues: CASRQGGFAEAFF. The CDR3 nucleotides are TGTGCCAGCAGGCAAGGGGGCTTCGCTGAAGCTTTCTTT.

V gene TRBV5-6 combines with J gene TRBJ1-5; a possible D gene is TRBD1 (5 bases). V lost 4 bases and J 3 bases, leaving 8 bases between the germline ends. CDR3 length: 13 amino acids. Germline CDR1 reads SGHDT; CDR2 reads YYEEEE. The CDR3 nucleotides are TGTGCCAGCAGCCGACAGAACAATCAGCCCCAGCATTTT. It specifies CASSRQNNQPQHF.

The chain combines TRBV5-5 with TRBJ1-1, with no clear D. Trimming shortened V by 1 base and J by 0 bases, and 10 bases separated the two germline ends. The V gene's germline CDR1 is SGHKS and CDR2 YYEKEE (reference sequence). The CDR3 extends over 15 amino acids. CDR3 in DNA: TGTGCCAGCAGCTTGTCTCCGGGGATGAACACTGAAGCTTTCTTT. Residues: CASSLSPGMNTEAFF.